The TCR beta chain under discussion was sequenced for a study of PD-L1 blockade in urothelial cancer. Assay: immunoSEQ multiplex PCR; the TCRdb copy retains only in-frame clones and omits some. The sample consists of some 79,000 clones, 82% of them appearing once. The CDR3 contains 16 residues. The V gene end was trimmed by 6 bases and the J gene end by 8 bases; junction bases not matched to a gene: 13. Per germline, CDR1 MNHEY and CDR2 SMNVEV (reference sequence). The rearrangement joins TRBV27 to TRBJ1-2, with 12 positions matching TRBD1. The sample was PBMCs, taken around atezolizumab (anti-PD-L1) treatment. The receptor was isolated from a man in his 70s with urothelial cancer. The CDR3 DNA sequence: TGTGCCAGCAGGGGGAACACCGGGACAGGGGGCGAAGGCTACACCTTC. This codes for CASRGNTGTGGEGYTF.